This TCR beta chain was found in a study of shared clonotypes between healthy human individuals. Findings of the study overall: Only a few donors were included, so the genetic and exposure-history diversity represented was limited. Memory subsets generally showed lower estimated richness than naive subsets.

Only CD45RO-negative cells positively selected for CCR7 counted as naive CD8 cells, so terminally differentiated effector memory CD45RA+ cells were excluded. Replicate PCRs from sorted subsets contained approximately 200 ng DNA, which is some 32,000 T cell genomes. The table came from immunoSEQ multiplex PCR; TCRdb's copy has only in-frame clones and leaves some out. The sample includes approximately 590,000 clones, about 95% seen only once; the top ten take less than 0.13%. CDR3 length: 14 residues. Germline V gene lookup returns CDR1 MNHEY and CDR2 SVGAGI. V was trimmed by 5 bases and J by 3 bases, leaving 14 bases between them. As to this clone: Its antigen is unknown.

The rearrangement uses TRBV6-5 and TRBJ2-7, with D perhaps TRBD1 (6 bases). This receptor was obtained from a young woman in good health. Sequenced: naive CD8+ T cells sorted from blood. This chain's CDR3 is CASSDRLAGYEQYF. Here the CDR3 DNA reads TGTGCCAGCAGTGACAGGCTCGCGGGCTACGAGCAGTACTTC.